This T cell receptor beta chain originates from a study of T-cell memory formation after mild COVID-19. Trimming took off 7 bases at V and 1 base at J, with 16 bases between the two ends. This CDR3 comprises 14 residues. The germline V gene encodes CDR1 SQVTM and CDR2 ANQGSEA. Study-level points and caveats: Clones that contracted clustered mainly in CM and EM if CD4+ and in EMRA if CD8+. Nothing confirmed that second-wave clones peaking on day 37 were specific for SARS-CoV-2. Pre-infection memory harbored some responding clones, suggesting cross-reactive memory joined.

Points on this clonotype: Its target is unknown.

cDNA libraries for TCR alpha and TCR beta, carrying sample barcodes and UMIs, came from 5'RACE with constant-segment primers. TCRdb fed the 5' RACE reads into MiXCR, producing one record per CDR3 protein. The data contain 300,000 to 350,000 distinct CDR3 sequences, roughly 13% of them singletons. The sequence derives from a man between 18 and 35 years old who had mild COVID-19 (a few samples of this study predate the infection). Cell type and time point are not known. Input material: PBMCs or a T cell subset sorted from them (not recorded which). The V gene is TRBV29-1, the J gene TRBJ2-5; possibly TRBD2 for D (6 bases). CDR3 sequence reads: CSGLPTAGQETQYF. CDR3 nucleotide sequence: TGCAGCGGTCTGCCGACAGCGGGCCAAGAGACCCAGTACTTC.